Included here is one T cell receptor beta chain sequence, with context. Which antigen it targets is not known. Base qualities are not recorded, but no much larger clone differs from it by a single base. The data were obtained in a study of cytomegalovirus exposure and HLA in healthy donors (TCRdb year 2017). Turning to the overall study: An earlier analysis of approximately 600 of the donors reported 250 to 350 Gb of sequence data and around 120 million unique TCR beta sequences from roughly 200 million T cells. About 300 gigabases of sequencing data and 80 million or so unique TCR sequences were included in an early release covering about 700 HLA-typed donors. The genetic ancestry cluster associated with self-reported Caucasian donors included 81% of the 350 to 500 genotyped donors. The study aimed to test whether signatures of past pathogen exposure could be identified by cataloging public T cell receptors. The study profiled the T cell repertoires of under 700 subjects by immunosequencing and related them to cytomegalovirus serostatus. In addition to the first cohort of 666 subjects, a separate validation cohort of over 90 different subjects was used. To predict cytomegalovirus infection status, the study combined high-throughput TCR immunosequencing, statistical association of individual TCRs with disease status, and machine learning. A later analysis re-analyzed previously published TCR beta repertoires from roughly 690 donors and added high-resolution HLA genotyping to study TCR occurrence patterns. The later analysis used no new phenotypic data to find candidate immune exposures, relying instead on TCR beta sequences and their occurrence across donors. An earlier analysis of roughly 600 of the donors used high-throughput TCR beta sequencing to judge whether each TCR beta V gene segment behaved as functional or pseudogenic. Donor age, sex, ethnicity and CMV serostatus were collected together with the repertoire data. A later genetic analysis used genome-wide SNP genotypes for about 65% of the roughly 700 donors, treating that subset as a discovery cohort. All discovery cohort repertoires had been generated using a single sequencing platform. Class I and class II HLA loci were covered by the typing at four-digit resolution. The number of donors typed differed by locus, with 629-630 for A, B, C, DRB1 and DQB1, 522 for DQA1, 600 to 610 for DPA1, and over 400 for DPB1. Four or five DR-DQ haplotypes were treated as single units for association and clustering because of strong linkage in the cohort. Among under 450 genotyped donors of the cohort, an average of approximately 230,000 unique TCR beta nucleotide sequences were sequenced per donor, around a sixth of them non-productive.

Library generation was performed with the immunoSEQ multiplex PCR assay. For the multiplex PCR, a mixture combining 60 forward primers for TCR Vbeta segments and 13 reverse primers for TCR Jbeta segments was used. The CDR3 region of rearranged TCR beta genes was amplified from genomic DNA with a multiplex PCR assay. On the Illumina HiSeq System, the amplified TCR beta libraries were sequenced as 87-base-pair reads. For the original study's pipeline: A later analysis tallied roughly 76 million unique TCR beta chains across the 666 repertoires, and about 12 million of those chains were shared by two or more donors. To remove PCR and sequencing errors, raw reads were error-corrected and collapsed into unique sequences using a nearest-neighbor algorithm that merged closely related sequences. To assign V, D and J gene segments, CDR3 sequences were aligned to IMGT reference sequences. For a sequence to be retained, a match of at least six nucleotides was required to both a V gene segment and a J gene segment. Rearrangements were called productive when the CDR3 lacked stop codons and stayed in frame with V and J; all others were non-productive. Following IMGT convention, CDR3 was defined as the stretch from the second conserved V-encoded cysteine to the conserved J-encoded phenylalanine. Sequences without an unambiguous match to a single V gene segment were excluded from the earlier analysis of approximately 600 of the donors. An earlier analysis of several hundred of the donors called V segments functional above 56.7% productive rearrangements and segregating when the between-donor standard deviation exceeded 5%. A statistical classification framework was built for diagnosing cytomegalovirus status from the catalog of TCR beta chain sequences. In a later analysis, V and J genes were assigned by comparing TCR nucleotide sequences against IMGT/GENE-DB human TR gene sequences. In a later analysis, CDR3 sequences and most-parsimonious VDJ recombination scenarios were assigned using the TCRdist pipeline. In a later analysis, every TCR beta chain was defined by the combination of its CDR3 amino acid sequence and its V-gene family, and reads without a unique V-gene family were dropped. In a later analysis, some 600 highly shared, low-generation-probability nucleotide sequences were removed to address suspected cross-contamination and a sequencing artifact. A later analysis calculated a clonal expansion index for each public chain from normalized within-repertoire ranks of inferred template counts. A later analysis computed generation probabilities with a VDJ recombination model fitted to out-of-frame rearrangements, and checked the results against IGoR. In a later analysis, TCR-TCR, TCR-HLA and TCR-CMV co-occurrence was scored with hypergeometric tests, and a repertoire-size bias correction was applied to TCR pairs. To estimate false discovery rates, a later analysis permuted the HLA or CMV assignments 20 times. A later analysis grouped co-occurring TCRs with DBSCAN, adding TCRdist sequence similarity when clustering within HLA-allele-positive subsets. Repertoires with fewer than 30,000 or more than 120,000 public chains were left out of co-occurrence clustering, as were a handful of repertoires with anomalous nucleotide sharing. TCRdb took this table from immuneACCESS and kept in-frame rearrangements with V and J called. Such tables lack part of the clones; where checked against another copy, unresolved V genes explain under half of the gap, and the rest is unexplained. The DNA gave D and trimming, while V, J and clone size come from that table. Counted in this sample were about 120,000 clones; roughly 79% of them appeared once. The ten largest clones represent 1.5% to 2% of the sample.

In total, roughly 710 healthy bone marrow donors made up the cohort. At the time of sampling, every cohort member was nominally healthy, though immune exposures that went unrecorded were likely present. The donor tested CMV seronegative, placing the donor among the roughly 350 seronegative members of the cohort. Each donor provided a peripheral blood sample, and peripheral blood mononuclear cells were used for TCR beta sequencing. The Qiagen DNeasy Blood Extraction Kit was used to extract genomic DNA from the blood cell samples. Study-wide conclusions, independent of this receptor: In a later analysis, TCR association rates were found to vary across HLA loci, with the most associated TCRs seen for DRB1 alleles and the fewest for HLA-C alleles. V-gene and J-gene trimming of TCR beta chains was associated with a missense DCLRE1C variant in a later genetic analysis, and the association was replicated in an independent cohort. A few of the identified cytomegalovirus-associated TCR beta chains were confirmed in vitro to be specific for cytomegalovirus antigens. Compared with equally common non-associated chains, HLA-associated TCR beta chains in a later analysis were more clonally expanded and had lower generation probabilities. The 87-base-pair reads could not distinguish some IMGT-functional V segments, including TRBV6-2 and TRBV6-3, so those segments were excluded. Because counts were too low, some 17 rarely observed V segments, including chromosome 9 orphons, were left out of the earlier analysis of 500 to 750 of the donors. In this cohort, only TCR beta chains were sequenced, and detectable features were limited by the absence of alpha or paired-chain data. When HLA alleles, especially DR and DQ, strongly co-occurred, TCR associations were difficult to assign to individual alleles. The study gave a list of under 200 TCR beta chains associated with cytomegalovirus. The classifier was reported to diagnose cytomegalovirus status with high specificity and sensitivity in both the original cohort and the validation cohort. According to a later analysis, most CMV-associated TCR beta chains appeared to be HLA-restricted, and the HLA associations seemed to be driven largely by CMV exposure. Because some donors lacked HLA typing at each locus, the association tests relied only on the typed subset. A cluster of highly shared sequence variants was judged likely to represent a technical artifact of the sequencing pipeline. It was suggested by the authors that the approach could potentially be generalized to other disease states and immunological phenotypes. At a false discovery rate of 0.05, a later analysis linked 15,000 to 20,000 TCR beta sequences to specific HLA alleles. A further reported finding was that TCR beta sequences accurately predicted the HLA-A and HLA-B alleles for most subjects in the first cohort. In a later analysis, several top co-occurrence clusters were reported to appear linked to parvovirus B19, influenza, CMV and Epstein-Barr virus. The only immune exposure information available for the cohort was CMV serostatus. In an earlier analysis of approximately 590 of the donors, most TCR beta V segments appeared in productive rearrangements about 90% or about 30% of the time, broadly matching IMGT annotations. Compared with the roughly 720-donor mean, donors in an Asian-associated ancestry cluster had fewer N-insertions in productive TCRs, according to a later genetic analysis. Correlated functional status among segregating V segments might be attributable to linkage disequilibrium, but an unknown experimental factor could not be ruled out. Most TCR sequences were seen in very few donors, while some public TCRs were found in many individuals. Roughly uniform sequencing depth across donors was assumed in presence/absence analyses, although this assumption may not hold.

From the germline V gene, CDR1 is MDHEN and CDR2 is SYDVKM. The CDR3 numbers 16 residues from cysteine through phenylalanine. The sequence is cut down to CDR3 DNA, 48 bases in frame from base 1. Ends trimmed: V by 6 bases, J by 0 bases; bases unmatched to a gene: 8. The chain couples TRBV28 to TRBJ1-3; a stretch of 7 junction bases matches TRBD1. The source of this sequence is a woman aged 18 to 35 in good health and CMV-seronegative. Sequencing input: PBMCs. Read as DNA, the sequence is TGTGCCAGCAGACGCGGACAGGCCTTCTCTGGAAACACCATATATTTT. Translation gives CASRRGQAFSGNTIYF.